What follows are 4 T cell receptor beta chains derived from one specimen sequenced in a study of CD8 T cells in Susac syndrome. After extraction with the RNeasy kit, about 0.5 to 1 ug of the RNA was reverse transcribed using random hexamers. TCRdb called the immunoSEQ multiplex PCR reads again in MiXCR, with one record for every CDR3 protein. This sample yields 250,000 to 350,000 distinct CDR3 sequences, of which 92% are seen a single time; around 0.07% belongs to the top ten. Sequenced input: CD4+ T cells from PBMCs. The receptors originated from a human donor with multiple sclerosis.

This chain links TRBV4-3 with TRBJ2-1; 7 bases are a match to TRBD2. Germline V CDR1 and CDR2: LGHNA, YSLEER. This CDR3 comprises 15 residues. Losses at the gene ends were 3 bases for V and 8 bases for J; bases not matched to a gene: 10. The CDR3 protein is CASSHGEGSGDEQFF. The CDR3 nucleotides read TGCGCCAGCAGCCATGGGGAGGGCTCGGGAGATGAGCAGTTCTTC.

The rearrangement uses TRBV18 and TRBJ2-7, with TRBD1 as a possible D gene (5 bases). There are 14 residues in the CDR3. Germline V gene lookup returns CDR1 KGHSH and CDR2 LQKENI. Trimming cost V 1 base and J 4 bases, with 11 bases left between them. CDR3 amino acids: CASSPQGKGYEQYF. For the CDR3, the DNA is TGTGCCAGCTCACCACAGGGGAAGGGGTACGAGCAGTACTTC.

The chain couples TRBV29-1 to TRBJ2-7; D not certain. V dropped 4 bases and J dropped 0 bases, with 7 bases sitting between them. The CDR3 is 12 residues long. In germline, CDR1 is SQVTM, CDR2 ANQGSEA. CDR3 protein: CSVGVGSYEQYF. In nucleotides, the CDR3 is TGCAGCGTTGGAGTTGGCTCCTACGAGCAGTACTTC.

This clonotype was seen a handful of times. The chain uses TRBV12-3 or TRBV12-4 and TRBJ1-1, with D possibly matching TRBD1 (5 bases). Trimming took off 6 bases at V and 1 base at J, with 9 bases between the two ends. The CDR3 is made up of 13 amino acids. The CDR3 region is CASRRGSNTEAFF. The CDR3 bases are TGTGCCAGCAGAAGGGGATCGAACACTGAAGCTTTCTTT.